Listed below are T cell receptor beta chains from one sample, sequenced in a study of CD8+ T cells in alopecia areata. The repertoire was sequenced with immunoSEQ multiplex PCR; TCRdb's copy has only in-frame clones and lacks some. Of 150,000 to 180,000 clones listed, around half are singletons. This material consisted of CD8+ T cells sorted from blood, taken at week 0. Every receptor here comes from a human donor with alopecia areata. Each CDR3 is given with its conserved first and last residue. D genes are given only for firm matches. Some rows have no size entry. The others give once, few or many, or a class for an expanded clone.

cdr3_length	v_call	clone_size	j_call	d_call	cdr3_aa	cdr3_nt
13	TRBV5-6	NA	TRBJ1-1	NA	CASSFAENTEAFF	TGTGCCAGCAGCTTCGCGGAGAACACTGAAGCTTTCTTT
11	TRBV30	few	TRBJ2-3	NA	CAWSSGDTQYF	TGTGCCTGGAGTTCGGGGGATACGCAGTATTTT
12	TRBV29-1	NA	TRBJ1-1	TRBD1	CSVWTGSTEAFF	TGCAGCGTTTGGACAGGGAGCACTGAAGCTTTCTTT
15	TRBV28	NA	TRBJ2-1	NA	CASSPLPGTYNEQFF	TGTGCCAGCAGTCCCCTACCCGGGACATACAATGAGCAGTTCTTC
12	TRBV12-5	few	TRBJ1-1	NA	CASGLENTEAFF	TGTGCTAGTGGTTTAGAAAACACTGAAGCTTTCTTT
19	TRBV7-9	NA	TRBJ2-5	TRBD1	CASSFPQGTAGLRQETQYF	TGTGCCAGCAGCTTCCCGCAAGGGACAGCTGGATTACGCCAAGAGACCCAGTACTTC
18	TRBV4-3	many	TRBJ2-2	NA	CASSHLNHGQSSTGELFF	TGCGCCAGCAGCCACCTTAACCACGGACAGTCATCCACCGGGGAGCTGTTTTTT
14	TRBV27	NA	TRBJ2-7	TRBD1	CASSLGQGPYEQYF	TGTGCCAGCAGTCTCGGACAGGGGCCCTACGAGCAGTACTTC
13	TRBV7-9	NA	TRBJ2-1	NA	CASSPMGRNEQFF	TGTGCCAGCAGCCCGATGGGACGCAATGAGCAGTTCTTC
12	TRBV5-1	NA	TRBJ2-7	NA	CASSSDSYEQYF	TGCGCCAGCAGCTCCGACTCCTACGAGCAGTACTTC
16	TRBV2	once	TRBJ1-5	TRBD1	CASSPRGTDSDQPQHF	TGTGCCAGCAGTCCTAGGGGGACAGACAGCGATCAGCCCCAGCATTTT
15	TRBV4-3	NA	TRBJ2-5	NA	CASSHLLQNQETQYF	TGCGCCAGCAGCCACCTCCTACAGAACCAAGAGACCCAGTACTTC
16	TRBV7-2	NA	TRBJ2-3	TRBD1	CASSSPGQGGADTQYF	TGTGCCAGCAGCTCCCCAGGACAGGGTGGAGCAGATACGCAGTATTTT
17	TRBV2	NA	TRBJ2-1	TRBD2	CASRRLAGGSSYNEQFF	TGTGCCAGCAGGAGATTAGCGGGGGGTAGTTCCTACAATGAGCAGTTCTTC
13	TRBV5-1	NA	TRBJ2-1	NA	CASSFSNSNEQFF	TGCGCCAGCAGCTTTAGCAACTCCAATGAGCAGTTCTTC
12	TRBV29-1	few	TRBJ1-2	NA	CSVDREGYGYTF	TGCAGCGTTGACAGGGAAGGATATGGCTACACCTTC
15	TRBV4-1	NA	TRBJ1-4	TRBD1	CASSQEDRVNEKLFF	TGCGCCAGCAGCCAAGAGGACAGGGTTAATGAAAAACTGTTTTTT
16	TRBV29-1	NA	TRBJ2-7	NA	CSVSGGEGRAGYEQYF	TGCAGCGTTTCTGGGGGAGAGGGTCGGGCGGGCTACGAGCAGTACTTC
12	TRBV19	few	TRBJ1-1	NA	CASSMGNTEAFF	TGTGCCAGTAGTATGGGGAACACTGAAGCTTTCTTT
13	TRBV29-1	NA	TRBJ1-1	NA	CSVDLRTGEEAFF	TGCAGCGTTGACTTACGGACGGGGGAAGAAGCTTTCTTT
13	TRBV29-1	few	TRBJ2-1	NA	CSVAGGTYNEQFF	TGCAGCGTTGCTGGCGGAACTTACAATGAGCAGTTCTTC
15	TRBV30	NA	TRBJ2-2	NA	CAWNRAQVGTGELFF	TGTGCCTGGAACAGGGCGCAGGTTGGAACCGGGGAGCTGTTTTTT
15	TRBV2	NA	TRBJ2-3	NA	CASSTPVPGTDTQYF	TGTGCCAGCAGTACCCCCGTACCTGGCACAGATACGCAGTATTTT
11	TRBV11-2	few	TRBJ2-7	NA	CASSGSYEQYF	TGTGCCAGCAGCGGATCTTACGAGCAGTACTTC
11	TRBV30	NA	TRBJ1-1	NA	CAWSRGTEAFF	TGTGCCTGGTCAAGGGGCACTGAAGCTTTCTTT
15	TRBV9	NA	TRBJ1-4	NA	CASSGRGQGHEKLFF	TGTGCCAGCAGCGGGCGCGGCCAGGGGCACGAAAAACTGTTTTTT
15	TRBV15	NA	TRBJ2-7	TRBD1	CATSRDRTGGSEQYF	TGTGCCACCAGCAGAGATCGGACAGGGGGCAGCGAGCAGTACTTC
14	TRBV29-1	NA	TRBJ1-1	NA	CSVPSTRQNTEAFF	TGCAGCGTTCCCTCGACAAGGCAAAACACTGAAGCTTTCTTT
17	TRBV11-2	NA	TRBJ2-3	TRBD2	CASSLAAREGLTDTQYF	TGTGCCAGCAGCTTAGCCGCCAGGGAGGGACTCACAGATACGCAGTATTTT
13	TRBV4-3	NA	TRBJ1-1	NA	CASSQVAGTEAFF	TGCGCCAGCAGCCAAGTCGCGGGGACTGAAGCTTTCTTT
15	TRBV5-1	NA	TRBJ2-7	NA	CASSLDLGNSYEQYF	TGCGCCAGCAGCTTGGACTTAGGGAACTCCTACGAGCAGTACTTC
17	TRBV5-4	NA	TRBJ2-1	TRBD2	CASSSEPGTTSYNEQFF	TGTGCCAGCAGCTCAGAACCTGGGACTACCTCCTACAATGAGCAGTTCTTC
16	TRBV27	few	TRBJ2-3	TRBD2	CASSPSGGLSTDTQYF	TGTGCCAGCAGCCCCAGCGGGGGCCTTAGCACAGATACGCAGTATTTT
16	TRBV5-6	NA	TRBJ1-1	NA	CASSLVGEGQNTEAFF	TGTGCCAGCAGCCTAGTTGGAGAGGGCCAGAACACTGAAGCTTTCTTT
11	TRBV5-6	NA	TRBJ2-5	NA	CASSLGVATYF	TGTGCCAGCAGCTTGGGAGTGGCGACCTACTTC
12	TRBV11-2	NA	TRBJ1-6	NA	CASRQTGSPLHF	TGTGCCAGCAGACAAACAGGTTCACCCCTCCACTTT
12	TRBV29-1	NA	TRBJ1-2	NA	CSVGAEYYGYTF	TGCAGCGTAGGGGCAGAGTACTATGGCTACACCTTC
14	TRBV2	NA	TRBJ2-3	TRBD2	CASSSGGQTDTQYF	TGTGCCAGCAGTAGCGGGGGGCAGACAGATACGCAGTATTTT
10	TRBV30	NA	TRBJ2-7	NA	CACSGNEQYF	TGTGCCTGCTCAGGGAACGAGCAGTACTTC
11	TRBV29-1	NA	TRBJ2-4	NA	CSVNAKNIQYF	TGCAGCGTTAATGCCAAAAACATTCAGTACTTC
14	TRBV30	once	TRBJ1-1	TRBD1	CAQNTGGLGAEAFF	TGTGCCCAGAATACAGGGGGCTTGGGCGCTGAAGCTTTCTTT
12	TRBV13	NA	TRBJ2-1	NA	CASSDNYNEQFF	TGTGCCAGCAGCGACAACTACAATGAGCAGTTCTTC
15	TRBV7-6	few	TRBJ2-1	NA	CASTPGSGIFNEQFF	TGTGCCAGCACCCCTGGCAGCGGAATCTTCAATGAGCAGTTCTTC
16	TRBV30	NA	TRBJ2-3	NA	CAWSGELLGNTDTQYF	TGTGCCTGGAGTGGGGAATTGTTAGGGAACACAGATACGCAGTATTTT
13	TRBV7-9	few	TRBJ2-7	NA	CAGGTESSYEQYF	TGTGCCGGAGGGACAGAGAGCTCCTACGAGCAGTACTTC
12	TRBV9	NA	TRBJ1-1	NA	CASSAIRTEAFF	TGTGCCAGCAGCGCGATACGAACCGAAGCTTTCTTT
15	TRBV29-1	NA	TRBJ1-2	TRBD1	CSVEDWAQGEDGYTF	TGCAGCGTTGAAGATTGGGCTCAGGGGGAGGATGGCTACACCTTC
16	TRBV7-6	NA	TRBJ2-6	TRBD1	CASSATGGSGANVLTF	TGTGCCAGCAGCGCCACAGGGGGCTCTGGGGCCAACGTCCTGACTTTC
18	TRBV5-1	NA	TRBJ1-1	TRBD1	CASSRGQAPTLMNTEAFF	TGCGCCAGCAGCCGGGGACAGGCGCCAACTCTCATGAACACTGAAGCTTTCTTT
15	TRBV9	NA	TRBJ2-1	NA	CASSSSPGNPNEQFF	TGTGCCAGCAGCTCATCCCCAGGCAACCCCAATGAGCAGTTCTTC
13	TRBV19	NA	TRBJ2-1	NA	CASSIGASRQQFF	TGTGCCAGTAGTATAGGGGCCAGCAGGCAGCAGTTCTTC
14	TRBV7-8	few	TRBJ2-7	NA	CASIGSESVGEQYF	TGTGCCAGTATCGGTTCTGAGTCGGTTGGCGAGCAGTACTTC
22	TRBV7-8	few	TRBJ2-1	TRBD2	CASSYPGQGTSGGSSSYNEQFF	TGTGCCAGCAGCTATCCGGGACAGGGGACTAGCGGGGGGTCCAGCTCCTACAATGAGCAGTTCTTC